The rows below give T cell receptor beta chains drawn from one sample of a study of cytomegalovirus exposure and HLA in healthy donors. Measured with immunoSEQ multiplex PCR; TCRdb has only the in-frame clones, and not every one. Of 300,000 to 450,000 clones detected, just over 85% appear once; the ten largest clones hold 0.83%. Sequenced sample: PBMCs. These receptors all come from a woman aged 18-29 years in good health and CMV-seronegative. Both conserved end residues are part of each CDR3. A D gene is named only where the DNA matches it firmly. Size values are once, few and many counts, or a class for expanded clones, and some rows have none.

clone size	V gene	D gene	J gene	CDR3 DNA	CDR3 protein
NA	TRBV29-1	NA	TRBJ1-1	TGCAGCGTCCTTCTGGGGCCGAAGGGCACTGAAGCTTTCTTT	CSVLLGPKGTEAFF
NA	TRBV6-4	TRBD1	TRBJ1-5	TGTGCCAGCAGTGAAGGGACAGGCAATCAGCCCCAGCATTTT	CASSEGTGNQPQHF
NA	TRBV30	TRBD1	TRBJ1-2	TGTGCCTGGAGTGAAGGGGGCGCGAGGGGCTACACCTTC	CAWSEGGARGYTF
NA	TRBV7-9	NA	TRBJ2-1	TGTGCCAGCAGCTTATTGGCGGGTTACAATGAGCAGTTCTTC	CASSLLAGYNEQFF
NA	TRBV29-1	TRBD1	TRBJ2-1	TGCAGCGTTGAAGACCGGACAGGGAGGAATGAGCAGTTCTTC	CSVEDRTGRNEQFF
NA	TRBV28	TRBD2	TRBJ2-7	TGTGCCAGCAGTTTCACTAGCGGGAGAAAGAACGAGCAGTACTTC	CASSFTSGRKNEQYF
once	TRBV27	NA	TRBJ2-3	TGTGCCAGCAGTTATTTAAAGGGGAGCACAGATACGCAGTATTTT	CASSYLKGSTDTQYF
NA	TRBV7-7	TRBD1	TRBJ2-5	TGTGCCAGCAGCCCCGACAGGGGAGAGACCCAGTACTTC	CASSPDRGETQYF
NA	TRBV5-8	NA	TRBJ1-1	TGTGCCAGCAGCTTGTCTAGGTTTGCGAACACTGAAGCTTTCTTT	CASSLSRFANTEAFF
NA	TRBV11-2	NA	TRBJ2-3	TGTGCCAGCAGCTTAGTCGGCGGGGGCACAGATACGCAGTATTTT	CASSLVGGGTDTQYF
NA	TRBV6-5	NA	TRBJ2-3	TGTGCCAGCAGTTACGTGGGGGGTTACACAGATACGCAGTATTTT	CASSYVGGYTDTQYF
few	TRBV28	NA	TRBJ1-1	TGTGCCTGCAAAGGAGCTCCGATTCCCTTAGCTTTCTTT	CACKGAPIPLAFF
once	TRBV29-1	NA	TRBJ2-7	TGCAGCGTCGAGGGACTTCATTACGAGCAGTACTTC	CSVEGLHYEQYF
NA	TRBV28	TRBD1	TRBJ2-7	TGTGCCAGCAGTTTGGGCCCTCAGGGGACAGGGAACTCCTACGAGCAGTACTTC	CASSLGPQGTGNSYEQYF
NA	TRBV11-2	TRBD1	TRBJ2-2	TGTGCCAGCAGGGACTCAGGGGGCTTGAACACCGGGGAGCTGTTTTTT	CASRDSGGLNTGELFF
NA	TRBV5-1	NA	TRBJ2-1	TGCGCCAGCAGCGAGTTGGCGGGGCCGACACGTGAGCAGTTCTTC	CASSELAGPTREQFF
NA	TRBV27	TRBD2	TRBJ2-3	TGTGCCAGCAGTTTAGGGCTAGCGGGAGGACTGATGAAGCAGTATTTT	CASSLGLAGGLMKQYF
NA	TRBV19	NA	TRBJ2-7	TGTGCCAGTAGTACCTCAGGGGCTCGCGAGCAGTACTTC	CASSTSGAREQYF
NA	TRBV5-1	NA	TRBJ2-7	TGCGCCAGCAGCCTGCTTCCGGGACACTACTACGAGCAGTACTTC	CASSLLPGHYYEQYF
NA	TRBV7-7	TRBD1	TRBJ2-7	TGTGCCAGCAGCTTGGGCGGGACAGGCTACGAGCAGTACTTC	CASSLGGTGYEQYF
NA	TRBV19	NA	TRBJ1-2	TGTGCCAGTAGTCTCGGCGGACTCAACTATGGCTACACCTTC	CASSLGGLNYGYTF
NA	TRBV5-1	NA	TRBJ2-7	TGCGCCAGCAGCACGGACGGCGGAGGCTACGAGCAGTACTTC	CASSTDGGGYEQYF
NA	TRBV2	TRBD1	TRBJ1-5	TGTGCCAGCAGTGCTGGACAGGGTGGGCCCCAGCATTTT	CASSAGQGGPQHF
NA	TRBV18	TRBD1	TRBJ1-5	TGTGCCAGCTCACCTGGACAGGGCGGGGATAGCAATCAGCCCCAGCATTTT	CASSPGQGGDSNQPQHF
NA	TRBV28	NA	TRBJ1-2	TGTGCCAGCAGTTTAGCGACAGCCTATGGCTACACCTTC	CASSLATAYGYTF
NA	TRBV19	TRBD1	TRBJ1-1	TGTGCCAGTAGTCCGCGGACAGGGTTGAACACTGAAGCTTTCTTT	CASSPRTGLNTEAFF
NA	TRBV13	NA	TRBJ2-7	TGTGCCAGCAGCCGACAGCTCGCCTACGAGCAGTACTTC	CASSRQLAYEQYF
NA	TRBV4-1	TRBD2	TRBJ2-2	TGCGCCAGCAGCCCGCTAGCGGCCGTGAACACCGGGGAGCTGTTTTTT	CASSPLAAVNTGELFF
NA	TRBV7-9	TRBD1	TRBJ1-2	TGTGCCAGCAGCTCTCACCGGGACAGCTATGGCTACACCTTC	CASSSHRDSYGYTF
NA	TRBV7-9	NA	TRBJ1-2	TGTGCCAGCAGCTTATCGAAACTGAACTATGGCTACACCTTC	CASSLSKLNYGYTF
few	TRBV10-3	NA	TRBJ1-1	TGTGCCATCAGTGAGCAGGTTCTCGCGGGAAACACTGAAGCTTTCTTT	CAISEQVLAGNTEAFF
NA	TRBV20-1	TRBD1	TRBJ2-2	TGCAGTGCTAGCGACAGGGGGCAACTGTTTTTT	CSASDRGQLFF
NA	TRBV19	TRBD1	TRBJ1-2	TGTGCCAGTAGTATCAGGGGGACGTCCCACTATGGCTACACCTTC	CASSIRGTSHYGYTF
NA	TRBV28	NA	TRBJ2-5	TGTGCCAGCAGTTCTAGACAGTACCAAGAGACCCAGTACTTC	CASSSRQYQETQYF
few	TRBV6-6	NA	TRBJ2-7	TGTGCCAGCCTCGGAGAGACCTACGAGCAGTACTTC	CASLGETYEQYF
NA	TRBV27	TRBD2	TRBJ2-1	TGTGCCAGCAGTATTCAACTAGCGAGATACAATGAGCAGTTCTTC	CASSIQLARYNEQFF
once	TRBV2	NA	TRBJ1-6	TGTGCCAGCAGTATGATGACAGCCAACTCACCCCTCCACTTT	CASSMMTANSPLHF
NA	TRBV11-2	TRBD2	TRBJ2-1	TGTGCCAGCAGCCGACTAGCGGGGGGGCCCTATAACAATGAGCAGTTCTTC	CASSRLAGGPYNNEQFF
NA	TRBV5-4	NA	TRBJ1-3	TGTGCCAGCAGCTTGAACACGGGATCTGGAAACACCATATATTTT	CASSLNTGSGNTIYF
NA	TRBV7-2	TRBD2	TRBJ2-7	TGTGCCAGCAGCTTGACTAGCGGGACCGAGCAGTACTTC	CASSLTSGTEQYF
NA	TRBV6-1	TRBD1	TRBJ1-5	TGTGCCAGCAGTGAAGGGACAGGGGGCAATCAGCCCCAGCATTTT	CASSEGTGGNQPQHF
NA	TRBV5-6	TRBD1	TRBJ1-1	TGTGCCAGCAGCTTGGGACAGGGTATCAGGGAAGCTTTCTTT	CASSLGQGIREAFF
NA	TRBV6-5	NA	TRBJ1-4	TGTGCCAGCAGTTACTCGACAGGTGGAGAAAAACTGTTTTTT	CASSYSTGGEKLFF
NA	TRBV10-1	NA	TRBJ1-2	TGCGCCAGCAGTGAAAGGAGTAACTATGGCTACACCTTC	CASSERSNYGYTF
NA	TRBV19	NA	TRBJ1-1	TGTGCCGTCGACGGGGGGCCGAACACTGAAGCTTTCTTT	CAVDGGPNTEAFF
NA	TRBV5-4	NA	TRBJ2-1	TGTGCCAGCAGCCTTGGCTGGGGAGGTCATAATGAGCAGTTCTTC	CASSLGWGGHNEQFF
NA	TRBV27	TRBD2	TRBJ2-1	TGTGCCAGCGCTAGCGGGGATTCCTACAATGAGCAGTTCTTC	CASASGDSYNEQFF
once	TRBV29-1	NA	TRBJ2-6	TGCAGCGTCGCGGACACCCCCTCTGGGGCCAACGTCCTGACTTTC	CSVADTPSGANVLTF
NA	TRBV5-1	TRBD1	TRBJ2-7	TGCGCCAGCAGCTGGCAACAGGGGGCGGTGGCCTACGAGCAGTACTTC	CASSWQQGAVAYEQYF
NA	TRBV4-2	TRBD2	TRBJ2-1	TGTGCCAGCAGCCAAGTAGCGGGAGCCCTCGATGGTGAGCAGTTCTTC	CASSQVAGALDGEQFF
once	TRBV27	TRBD2	TRBJ2-5	TGTGCCAGCAGTTACACTCGACTAGCGGGAGGGGAGACCCAGTACTTC	CASSYTRLAGGETQYF
NA	TRBV6-5	TRBD1	TRBJ2-2	TGTGCCAGCAGCTCCGGGACAGGGGGGACCCAGGAGCTGTTTTTT	CASSSGTGGTQELFF
NA	TRBV18	NA	TRBJ2-7	TGTGCCAGCTCACCACCTCTTTCCTACGAGCAGTACTTC	CASSPPLSYEQYF
NA	TRBV20-1	NA	TRBJ1-1	TGCAGTGCGGCCAGGGGCACTGAAGCTTTCTTT	CSAARGTEAFF
NA	TRBV5-1	NA	TRBJ2-5	TGCGCCAGCAGCCGTTGGTCTAGCGCGGTTCAAGAGACCCAGTACTTC	CASSRWSSAVQETQYF
once	TRBV7-6	NA	TRBJ1-3	TGTGCCAGCAGCTTAGGAGTTGGCAGGGGACCTGGAAACACCATATATTTT	CASSLGVGRGPGNTIYF
NA	TRBV28	NA	TRBJ2-7	TGTGCCAGCAGTTTCCGGGGGGCGGGTAGCTCCTACGAGCAGTACTTC	CASSFRGAGSSYEQYF